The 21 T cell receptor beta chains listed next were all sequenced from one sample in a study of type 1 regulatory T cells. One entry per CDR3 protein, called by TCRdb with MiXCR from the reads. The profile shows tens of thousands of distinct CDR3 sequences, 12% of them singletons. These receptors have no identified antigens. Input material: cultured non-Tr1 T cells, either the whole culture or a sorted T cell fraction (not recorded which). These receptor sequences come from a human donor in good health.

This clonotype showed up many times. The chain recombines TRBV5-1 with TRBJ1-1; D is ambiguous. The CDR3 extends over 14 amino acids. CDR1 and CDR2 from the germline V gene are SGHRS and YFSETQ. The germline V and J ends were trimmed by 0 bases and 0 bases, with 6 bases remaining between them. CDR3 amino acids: CASSLGSMNTEAFF. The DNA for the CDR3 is TGCGCCAGCAGCTTGGGAAGCATGAACACTGAAGCTTTCTTT.

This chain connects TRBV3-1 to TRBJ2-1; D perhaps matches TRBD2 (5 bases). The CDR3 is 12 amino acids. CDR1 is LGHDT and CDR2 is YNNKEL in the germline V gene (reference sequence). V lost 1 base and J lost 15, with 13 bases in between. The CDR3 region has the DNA TGTGCCAGCAGCCAAGGAGGGCCTTCTCTGTTCTTC. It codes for CASSQGGPSLFF.

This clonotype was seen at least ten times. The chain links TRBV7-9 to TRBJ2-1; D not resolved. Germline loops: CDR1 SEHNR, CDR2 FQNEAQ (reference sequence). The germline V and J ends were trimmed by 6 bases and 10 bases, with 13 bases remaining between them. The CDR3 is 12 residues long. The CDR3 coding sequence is TGTGCCAGCAGTTTAACGTACGGCGAGCAGTTCTTC. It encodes CASSLTYGEQFF.

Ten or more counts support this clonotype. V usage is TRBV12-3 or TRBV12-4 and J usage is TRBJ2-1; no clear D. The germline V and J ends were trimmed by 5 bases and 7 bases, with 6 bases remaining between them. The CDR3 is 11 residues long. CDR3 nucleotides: TGTGCCAGCAGTGCCAGGAATGAGCAGTTCTTC. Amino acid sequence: CASSARNEQFF.

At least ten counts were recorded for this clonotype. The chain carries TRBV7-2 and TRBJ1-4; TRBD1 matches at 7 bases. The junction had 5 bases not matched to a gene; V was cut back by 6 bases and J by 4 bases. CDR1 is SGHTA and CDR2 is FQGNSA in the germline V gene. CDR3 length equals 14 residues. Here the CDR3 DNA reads TGTGCCAGCAGACGGGACAGAAATAATGAAAAACTGTTTTTT. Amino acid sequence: CASRRDRNNEKLFF. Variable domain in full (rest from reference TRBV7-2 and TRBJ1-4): GAGVSQSPSNKVTEKGKDVELRCDPISGHTALYWYRQSLGQGLEFLIYFQGNSAPDKSGLPSDRFSAERTGGSVSTLTIQRTQQEDSAVYLCASRRDRNNEKLFFGSGTQLSVL.

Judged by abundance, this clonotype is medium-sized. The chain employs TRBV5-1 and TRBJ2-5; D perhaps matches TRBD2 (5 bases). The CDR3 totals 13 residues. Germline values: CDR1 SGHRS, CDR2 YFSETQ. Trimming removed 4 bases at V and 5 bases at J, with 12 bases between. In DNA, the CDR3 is TGCGCCAGCAGCGCTATTCCGGGGGAGACCCAGTACTTC. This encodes CASSAIPGETQYF.

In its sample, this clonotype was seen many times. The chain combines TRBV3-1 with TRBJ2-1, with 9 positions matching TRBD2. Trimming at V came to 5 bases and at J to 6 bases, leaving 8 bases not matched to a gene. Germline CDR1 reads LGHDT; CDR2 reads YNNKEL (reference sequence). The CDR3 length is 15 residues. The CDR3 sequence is CASSAGAGGGNEQFF. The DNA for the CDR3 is TGTGCCAGCAGCGCAGGAGCGGGAGGTGGCAATGAGCAGTTCTTC.

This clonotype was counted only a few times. In DNA form, the CDR3 reads TGTGCCAGCAGCTTGAGGCCACGCGGGATGAACACTGAAGCTTTCTTT. As protein: CASSLRPRGMNTEAFF. The genes are TRBV5-4 and TRBJ1-1; D remains unclear. Trimming left V 1 base short and J 0 bases short, with 13 bases between. The CDR3 is made up of 16 amino acids. Germline values: CDR1 SGHNT, CDR2 YYREEE (reference sequence).

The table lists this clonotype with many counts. This CDR3 is CASSLGQGEAPLHF. The CDR3 bases are TGTGCCAGCAGTCTCGGACAGGGTGAGGCACCCCTCCACTTT. The rearrangement links TRBV28 to TRBJ1-6; 8 nucleotides line up with TRBD1. Germline CDR1 is MDHEN and CDR2 is SYDVKM. The CDR3 contains 14 residues. Trimming removed 5 bases from V and 11 bases from J; junction bases left unmatched: 8.

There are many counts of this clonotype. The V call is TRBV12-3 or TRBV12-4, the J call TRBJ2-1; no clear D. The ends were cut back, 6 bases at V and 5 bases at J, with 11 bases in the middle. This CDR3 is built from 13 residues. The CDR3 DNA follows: TGTGCCAGCAGCAACAGCCCGAACAATGAGCAGTTCTTC. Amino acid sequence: CASSNSPNNEQFF.

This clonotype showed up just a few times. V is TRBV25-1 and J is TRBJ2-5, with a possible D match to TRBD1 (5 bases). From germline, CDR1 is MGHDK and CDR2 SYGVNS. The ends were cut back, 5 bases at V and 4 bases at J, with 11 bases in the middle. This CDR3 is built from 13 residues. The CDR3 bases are TGTGCCAGCAGTTGGACGACAGCAGAGACCCAGTACTTC. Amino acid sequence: CASSWTTAETQYF.

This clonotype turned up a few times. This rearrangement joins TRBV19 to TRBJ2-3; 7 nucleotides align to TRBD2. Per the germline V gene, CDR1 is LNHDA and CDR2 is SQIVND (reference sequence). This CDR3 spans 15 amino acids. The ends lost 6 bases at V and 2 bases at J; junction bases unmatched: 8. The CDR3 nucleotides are TGTGCCAGTAGACCAATAGCGGGCCCCACAGATACGCAGTATTTT. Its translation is CASRPIAGPTDTQYF.

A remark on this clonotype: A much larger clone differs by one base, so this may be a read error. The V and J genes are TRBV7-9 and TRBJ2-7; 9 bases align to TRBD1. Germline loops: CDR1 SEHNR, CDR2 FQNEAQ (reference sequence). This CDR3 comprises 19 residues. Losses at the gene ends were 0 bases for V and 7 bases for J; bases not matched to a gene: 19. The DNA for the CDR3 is TGTGCCAGCAGCTTAGCCGGACAGGGGAAAGCACTAGGCTACAATGAGCAGTACTTC. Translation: CASSLAGQGKALGYNEQYF.

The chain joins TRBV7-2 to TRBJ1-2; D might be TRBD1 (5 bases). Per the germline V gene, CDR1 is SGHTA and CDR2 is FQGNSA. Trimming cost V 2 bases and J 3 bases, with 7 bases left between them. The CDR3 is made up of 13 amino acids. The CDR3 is CASSLQGYYGYTF. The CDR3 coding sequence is TGTGCCAGCAGCTTACAGGGTTACTATGGCTACACCTTC.

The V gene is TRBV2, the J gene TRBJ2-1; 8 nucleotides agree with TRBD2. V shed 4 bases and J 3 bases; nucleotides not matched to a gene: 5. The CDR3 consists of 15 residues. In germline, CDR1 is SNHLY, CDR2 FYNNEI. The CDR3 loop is CASSVAGPNYNEQFF. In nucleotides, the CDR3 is TGTGCCAGCAGTGTAGCGGGGCCGAACTACAATGAGCAGTTCTTC. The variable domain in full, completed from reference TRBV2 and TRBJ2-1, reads EPEVTQTPSHQVTQMGQEVILRCVPISNHLYFYWYRQILGQKVEFLVSFYNNEISEKSEIFDDQFSVERPDGSNFTLKIRSTKLEDSAMYFCASSVAGPNYNEQFFGPGTRLTVL.

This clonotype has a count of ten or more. The CDR3 loop reads CASSETSGRAGEQFF. The CDR3 DNA follows: TGTGCCAGCAGTGAGACTAGCGGGAGGGCCGGTGAGCAGTTCTTC. This rearrangement joins TRBV6-5 to TRBJ2-1, with TRBD2 matching over 14 bases. Trimming removed 5 bases from V and 9 bases from J; junction bases left unmatched: 6. Germline values: CDR1 MNHEY, CDR2 SVGAGI. The CDR3 runs 15 residues.

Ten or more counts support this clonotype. The CDR3 spells CASSKNMYNEQFF. The CDR3 nucleotides read TGTGCCAGTAGTAAAAACATGTACAATGAGCAGTTCTTC. The chain couples TRBV19 to TRBJ2-1; D uncertain. CDR3 length equals 13 residues. Trimming left V 4 bases short and J 4 bases short, with 8 bases between. Germline V CDR1 and CDR2: LNHDA, SQIVND (reference sequence).

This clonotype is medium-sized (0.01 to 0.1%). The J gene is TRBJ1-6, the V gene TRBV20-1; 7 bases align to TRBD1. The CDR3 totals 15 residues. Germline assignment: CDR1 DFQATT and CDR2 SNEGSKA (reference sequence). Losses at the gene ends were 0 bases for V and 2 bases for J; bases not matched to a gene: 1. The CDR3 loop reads CSAREGGTYNSPLHF. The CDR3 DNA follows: TGCAGTGCTAGAGAAGGGGGCACCTATAATTCACCCCTCCACTTT.

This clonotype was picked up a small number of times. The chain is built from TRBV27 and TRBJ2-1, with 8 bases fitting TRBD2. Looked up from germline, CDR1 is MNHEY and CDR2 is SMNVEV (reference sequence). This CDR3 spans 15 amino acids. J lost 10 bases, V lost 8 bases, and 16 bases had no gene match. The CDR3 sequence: CASVGADREGREQFF. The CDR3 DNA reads TGTGCCAGCGTAGGGGCGGACCGGGAGGGCCGGGAGCAGTTCTTC.

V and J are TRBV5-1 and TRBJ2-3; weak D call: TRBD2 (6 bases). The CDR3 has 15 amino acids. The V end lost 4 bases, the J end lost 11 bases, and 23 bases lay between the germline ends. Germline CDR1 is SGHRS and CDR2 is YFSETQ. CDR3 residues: CASSPGLKTYNEQYF. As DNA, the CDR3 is TGCGCCAGCAGCCCGGGACTCAAGACCTACAATGAGCAGTATTTT.

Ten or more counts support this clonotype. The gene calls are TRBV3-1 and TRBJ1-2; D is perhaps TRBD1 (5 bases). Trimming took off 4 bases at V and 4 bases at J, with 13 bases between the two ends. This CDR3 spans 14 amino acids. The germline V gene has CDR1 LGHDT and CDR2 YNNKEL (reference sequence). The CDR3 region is CASSRGVGGYGYTF. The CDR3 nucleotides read TGTGCCAGCAGCCGTGGGGTCGGGGGCTATGGCTACACCTTC. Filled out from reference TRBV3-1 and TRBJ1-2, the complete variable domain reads DTAVSQTPKYLVTQMGNDKSIKCEQNLGHDTMYWYKQDSKKFLKIMFSYNNKELIINETVPNRFSPKSPDKAHLNLHINSLELGDSAVYFCASSRGVGGYGYTFGSGTRLTVV.